A selection of T cell receptor beta chains follows, all from one sample in a study of Ad26.COV2.S vaccination and SARS-CoV-2 variants. Profiling relied on immunoSEQ multiplex PCR, and the TCRdb table lists in-frame clones only, not all of them. The sample contains roughly 300,000 clones, around 88% of which appear only once. Sequencing used peripheral blood, obtained in a trial of Ad26.COV2.S vaccine versus placebo. These receptors all stem from a person aged 18-65 years who received the Ad26.COV2.S COVID-19 vaccine or a placebo. Each CDR3 is given with its conserved first and last residue. The order of the fields is clone size, D gene, V gene, J gene, CDR3 protein, CDR3 DNA. The D gene is left open where the match is weak. Size is stated for part of the rows, as once, few or many counts, or as a class when the clone is expanded.

-	-	TRBV24-1	TRBJ1-2	CATSDRDSAGYTF	TGTGCCACCAGTGACCGCGATTCGGCCGGCTACACCTTC
-	-	TRBV7-9	TRBJ1-1	CASSTDTEAFF	TGTGCCAGCAGCACGGACACTGAAGCTTTCTTT
-	-	TRBV9	TRBJ1-3	CASSVAVLGGRGNTIYF	TGTGCCAGCAGCGTAGCTGTATTAGGAGGGCGCGGAAACACCATATATTTT
-	-	TRBV19	TRBJ1-5	CASTISSGVGVQPQHF	TGTGCCAGTACCATCTCGTCTGGAGTGGGCGTTCAGCCCCAGCATTTT
-	-	TRBV7-2	TRBJ2-7	CASSLRTGDEQYF	TGTGCCAGCAGCTTACGGACTGGGGACGAGCAGTACTTC
-	TRBD1	TRBV27	TRBJ1-2	CASSLGRDREDGYTF	TGTGCCAGCAGTTTAGGCCGGGACAGGGAGGATGGCTACACCTTC
-	-	TRBV6-2/TRBV6-3	TRBJ1-1	CASSYGLRALNTEAFF	TGTGCCAGCAGTTACGGTCTCAGGGCACTAAACACTGAAGCTTTCTTT
-	-	TRBV11-2	TRBJ1-2	CASSSEIAGYTF	TGTGCCAGCAGCTCGGAGATCGCGGGCTACACCTTC
once	TRBD2	TRBV10-1	TRBJ2-5	CASSEVGLAGGPPGETQYF	TGCGCCAGCAGTGAGGTAGGACTAGCGGGGGGGCCACCCGGAGAGACCCAGTACTTC
-	TRBD1	TRBV4-3	TRBJ1-2	CASSQEGQGPGYTF	TGCGCCAGCAGCCAAGAGGGACAGGGGCCTGGCTACACCTTC
-	-	TRBV2	TRBJ1-1	CASEEPWFVNTEAFF	TGTGCCAGCGAAGAGCCGTGGTTTGTTAACACTGAAGCTTTCTTT
-	-	TRBV12-5	TRBJ1-1	CASGLSLETEAFF	TGTGCTAGTGGTTTGTCTCTGGAGACTGAAGCTTTCTTT
few	-	TRBV27	TRBJ2-7	CASSLSLRELAYEQYF	TGTGCCAGCAGTTTATCCCTCAGGGAATTAGCCTACGAGCAGTACTTC
once	TRBD1	TRBV28	TRBJ2-3	CASSLGSGGIDTQYF	TGTGCCAGCAGTTTAGGCTCAGGGGGCATAGATACGCAGTATTTT
-	-	TRBV4-3	TRBJ1-3	CASSQEGGAGNTIYF	TGCGCCAGCAGCCAAGAAGGAGGGGCTGGAAACACCATATATTTT
-	-	TRBV6-9	TRBJ2-5	CASVPYSKPAPPPQETQYF	TGTGCCAGCGTTCCGTACTCTAAACCAGCCCCCCCTCCTCAAGAGACCCAGTACTTC